This T cell receptor (beta chain) was recovered during a study of shared clonotypes between healthy human individuals. In the case of this clone: Its antigen is not known.

Sequencing was performed with immunoSEQ multiplex PCR; in TCRdb, only in-frame clones are kept and a portion is missing. This table holds some 2.1 million clones, approximately 94% found once. Naive CD8 cells were CD45RO-negative, positively selected for CCR7, excluding terminally differentiated effector memory CD45RA+ cells. CDR1 is SGHAT, CDR2 FQNNGV, per germline. The CDR3 has 15 residues. The V segment lost 1 base and the J segment 4 bases; nucleotides outside the gene matches: 3. Notes on the study in general: Among donors, sharing of clonotypes was expected to be affected by sequencing depth. It was the few donors that limited the genetic and exposure-history diversity represented.

The TCR sequence derives from a young man in good health. Input material: naive CD8+ T cells sorted from blood. The genes are TRBV11-2 and TRBJ2-2; 7 bases line up with TRBD2. As DNA, the CDR3 is TGTGCCAGCAGCTTAGCGGGGGGTAGCACCGGGGAGCTGTTTTTT. Translating gives CASSLAGGSTGELFF.